This paragraph covers one T cell receptor beta chain sequence. The antigen remains undetermined. The CDR3 consists of 14 residues. With 1 base clipped from V and 6 bases from J, the junction kept 4 bases outside the gene matches. Per germline, CDR1 GTSNPN and CDR2 SVGIG (reference sequence). This sample is part of a study of lymphopenia after photon versus proton radiotherapy. General observations from the study: Only patients who died were analyzed for survival; proton advantage is unproven. In patients who died, overall survival fell as post-nadir TCR diversity dropped more.

Only in-frame clones appear in the TCRdb table, and some are missing; sequencing was by immunoSEQ multiplex PCR. Altogether approximately 160,000 clones are present, 75% to 90% being singletons, with the ten largest covering around 5.1%. The sample consisted of peripheral blood, taken from a patient treated with photon-based radiotherapy. This clonotype was obtained from a man between 45 and 60 years old with gastric cancer. The rearrangement links TRBV30 to TRBJ1-5, with TRBD1 identical over 9 bases. The CDR3 coding sequence is TGTGCCTGGAGTGGGGGACAGGGAGGTCAGCCCCAGCATTTT. The encoded protein is CAWSGGQGGQPQHF.